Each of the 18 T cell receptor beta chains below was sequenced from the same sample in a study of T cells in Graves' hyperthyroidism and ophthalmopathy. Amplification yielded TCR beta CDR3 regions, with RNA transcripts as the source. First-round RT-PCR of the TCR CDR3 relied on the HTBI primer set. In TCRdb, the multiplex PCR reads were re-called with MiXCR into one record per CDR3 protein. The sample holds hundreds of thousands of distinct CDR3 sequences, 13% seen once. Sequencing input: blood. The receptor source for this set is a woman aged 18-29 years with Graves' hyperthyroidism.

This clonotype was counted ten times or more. The CDR3 sequence is CATSARLAGELFF. In nucleotides, the CDR3 is TGTGCCACCAGTGCTCGCCTCGCCGGGGAGCTGTTTTTT. This rearrangement joins TRBV24-1 to TRBJ2-2; D remains ambiguous. This CDR3 comprises 13 residues. The V gene lost 5 bases and the J gene lost 6 bases, with 9 bases spanning the gap. Per the germline V gene, CDR1 is KGHDR and CDR2 is SFDVKD.

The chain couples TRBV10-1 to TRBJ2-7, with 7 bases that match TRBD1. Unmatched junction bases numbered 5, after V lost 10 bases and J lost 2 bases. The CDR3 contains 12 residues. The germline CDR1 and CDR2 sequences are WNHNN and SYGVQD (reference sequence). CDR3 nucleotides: TGCGCCAAGACAGGGACGGCCTACGAGCAGTACTTC. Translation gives CAKTGTAYEQYF.

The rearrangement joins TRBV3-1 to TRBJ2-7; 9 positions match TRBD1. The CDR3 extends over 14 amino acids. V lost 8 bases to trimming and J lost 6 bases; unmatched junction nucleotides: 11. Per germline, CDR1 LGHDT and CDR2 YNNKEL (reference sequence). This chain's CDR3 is CASSTGGRYGEQYF. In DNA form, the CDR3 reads TGTGCCAGCTCAACAGGGGGCCGTTATGGCGAGCAGTACTTC.

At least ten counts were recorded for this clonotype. Written as DNA, the CDR3 is TGTGCCAGCCGCCGCGACTTCTATGGCTACACCTTC. It is translated as CASRRDFYGYTF. The chain joins TRBV2 to TRBJ1-2; D gene ambiguous. The CDR3 is 12 residues long. Trimming took off 8 bases at V and 4 bases at J, with 11 bases between the two ends. CDR1 SNHLY and CDR2 FYNNEI come from the germline V gene. The entire variable domain, with the rest obtained from reference TRBV2 and TRBJ1-2, is as follows: EPEVTQTPSHQVTQMGQEVILRCVPISNHLYFYWYRQILGQKVEFLVSFYNNEISEKSEIFDDQFSVERPDGSNFTLKIRSTKLEDSAMYFCASRRDFYGYTFGSGTRLTVV.

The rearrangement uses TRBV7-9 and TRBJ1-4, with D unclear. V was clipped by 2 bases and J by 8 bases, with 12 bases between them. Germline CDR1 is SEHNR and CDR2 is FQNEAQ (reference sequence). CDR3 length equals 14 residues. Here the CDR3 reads CASSLNEVDEKLFF. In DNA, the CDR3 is TGTGCCAGCAGCTTAAATGAGGTGGACGAAAAACTGTTTTTT.

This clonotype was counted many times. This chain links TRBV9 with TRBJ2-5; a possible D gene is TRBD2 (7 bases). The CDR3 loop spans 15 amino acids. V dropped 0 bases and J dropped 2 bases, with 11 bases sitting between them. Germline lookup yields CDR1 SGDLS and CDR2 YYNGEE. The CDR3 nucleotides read TGTGCCAGCAGCGTAGGCGGGGGCCTACAAGAGACCCAGTACTTC. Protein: CASSVGGGLQETQYF.

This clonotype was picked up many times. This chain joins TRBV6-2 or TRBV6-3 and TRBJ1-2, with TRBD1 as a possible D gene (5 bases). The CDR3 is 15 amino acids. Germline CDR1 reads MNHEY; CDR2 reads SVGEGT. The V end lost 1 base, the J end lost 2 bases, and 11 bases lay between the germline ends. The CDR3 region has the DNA TGTGCCAGCAGTTACTTCGACAGCAGAAACTATGGCTACACCTTC. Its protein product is CASSYFDSRNYGYTF.

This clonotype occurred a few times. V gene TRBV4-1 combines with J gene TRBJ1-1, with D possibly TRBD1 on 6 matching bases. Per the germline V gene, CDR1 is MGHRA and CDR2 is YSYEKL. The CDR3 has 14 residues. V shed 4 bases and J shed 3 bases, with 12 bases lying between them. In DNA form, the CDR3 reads TGCGCCAGCAGCCGGGCAGGGGATCACACTGAAGCTTTCTTT. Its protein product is CASSRAGDHTEAFF.

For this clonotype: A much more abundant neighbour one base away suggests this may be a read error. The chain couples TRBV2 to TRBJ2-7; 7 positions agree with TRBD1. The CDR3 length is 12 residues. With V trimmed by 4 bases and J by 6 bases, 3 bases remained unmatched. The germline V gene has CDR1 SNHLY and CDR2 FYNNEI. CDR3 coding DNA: TGTGCCAGCAGTGGAGGGGGCCGCGAGCAGTACTTC. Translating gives CASSGGGREQYF.

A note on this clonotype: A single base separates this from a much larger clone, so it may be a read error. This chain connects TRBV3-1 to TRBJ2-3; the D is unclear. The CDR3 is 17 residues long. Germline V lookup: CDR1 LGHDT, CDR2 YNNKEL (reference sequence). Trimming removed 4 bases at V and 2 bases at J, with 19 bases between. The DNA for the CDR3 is TGTGCCAGCAGCCCTGTCCTAGGGCGAAGCTCCACAGATACGCAGTATTTT. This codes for CASSPVLGRSSTDTQYF.

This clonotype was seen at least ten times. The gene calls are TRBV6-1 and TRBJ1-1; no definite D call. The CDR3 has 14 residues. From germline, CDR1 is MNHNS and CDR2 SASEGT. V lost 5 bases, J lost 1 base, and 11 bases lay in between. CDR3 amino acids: CASSSDPGNTEAFF. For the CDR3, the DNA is TGTGCCAGCAGTTCTGACCCCGGGAACACTGAAGCTTTCTTT.

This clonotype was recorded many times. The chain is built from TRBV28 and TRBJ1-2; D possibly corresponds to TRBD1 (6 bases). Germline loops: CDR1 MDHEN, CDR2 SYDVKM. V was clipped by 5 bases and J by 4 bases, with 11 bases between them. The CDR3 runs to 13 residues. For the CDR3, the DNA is TGTGCCAGCAGTCCAGGGGCGATCTATGGCTACACCTTC. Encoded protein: CASSPGAIYGYTF.

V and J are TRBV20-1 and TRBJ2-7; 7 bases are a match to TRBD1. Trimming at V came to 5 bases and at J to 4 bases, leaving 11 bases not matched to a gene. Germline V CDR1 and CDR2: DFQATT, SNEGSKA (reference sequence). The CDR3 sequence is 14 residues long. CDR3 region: CSAPPPGQNYEQYF. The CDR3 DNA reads TGCAGTGCTCCCCCGCCGGGACAGAATTACGAGCAGTACTTC.

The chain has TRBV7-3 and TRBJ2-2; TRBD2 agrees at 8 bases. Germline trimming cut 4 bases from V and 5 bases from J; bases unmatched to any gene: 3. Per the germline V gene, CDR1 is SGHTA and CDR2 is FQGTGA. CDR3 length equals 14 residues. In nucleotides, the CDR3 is TGTGCCAGCAGCTCCTCGGGGGGGACCGGGGAGCTGTTTTTT. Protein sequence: CASSSSGGTGELFF.

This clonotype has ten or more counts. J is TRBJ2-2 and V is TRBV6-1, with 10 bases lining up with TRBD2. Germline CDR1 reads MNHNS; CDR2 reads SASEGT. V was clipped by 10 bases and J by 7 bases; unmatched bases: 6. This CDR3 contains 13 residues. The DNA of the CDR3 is TGTGCCATAGTAGCGGGAGGTCACGGGGAGCTGTTTTTT. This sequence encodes CAIVAGGHGELFF.

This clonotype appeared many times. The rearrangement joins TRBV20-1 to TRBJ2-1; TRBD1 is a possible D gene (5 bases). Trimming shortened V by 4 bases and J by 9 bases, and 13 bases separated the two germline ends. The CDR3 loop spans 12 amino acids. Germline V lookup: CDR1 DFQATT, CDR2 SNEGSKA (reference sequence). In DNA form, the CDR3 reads TGCAGTGCTACTCAGGGTGTCGGTGAGCAGTTCTTC. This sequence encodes CSATQGVGEQFF.

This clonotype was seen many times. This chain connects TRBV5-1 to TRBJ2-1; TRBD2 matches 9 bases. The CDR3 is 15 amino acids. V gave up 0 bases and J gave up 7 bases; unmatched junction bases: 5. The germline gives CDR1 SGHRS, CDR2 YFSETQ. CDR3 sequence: CASSLDAGGPNEQFF. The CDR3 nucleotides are TGCGCCAGCAGCTTGGATGCGGGAGGGCCAAATGAGCAGTTCTTC.

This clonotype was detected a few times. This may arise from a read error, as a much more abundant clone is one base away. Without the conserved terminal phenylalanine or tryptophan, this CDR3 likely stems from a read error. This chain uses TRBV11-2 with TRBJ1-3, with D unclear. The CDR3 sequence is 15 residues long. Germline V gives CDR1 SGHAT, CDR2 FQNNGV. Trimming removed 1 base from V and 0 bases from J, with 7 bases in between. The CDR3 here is CASSLGASSGNTIYL. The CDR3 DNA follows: TGTGCCAGCAGCTTAGGGGCCAGCTCTGGAAACACCATATATCTT.